This T cell receptor (beta chain) derives from a study of OX40 agonist ivuxolimab in advanced cancers. Study-wide results and limits: Doses of 0.1 to 3.0 mg/kg were accompanied by clonal expansion of CD4+ and CD8+ blood T cells by week 6.

On this clone itself: The antigen remains undetermined.

Profiling relied on immunoSEQ multiplex PCR, and the TCRdb table lists in-frame clones only, not all of them. The sample records about 35,000 clones, roughly nine tenths being singletons. CDR3 length: 14 residues. Germline V gene sequence: CDR1 WSHSY, CDR2 SAAADI. Trimming cost V 8 bases and J 3 bases, with 17 bases left between them. The sequences come from CD4+ or CD8+ T cells sorted from blood, collected in a trial of the OX40 agonist ivuxolimab. This chain connects TRBV10-2 to TRBJ2-7; possibly TRBD2 for D (6 bases). The TCR sequence derives from an adult with an advanced solid tumor such as melanoma, head and neck, liver or kidney cancer. For the CDR3, the DNA is TGCGCCAGCGCGCAGGAGGGGCAAAACTACGAGCAGTACTTC. This codes for CASAQEGQNYEQYF.